This T cell receptor beta chain was observed in a study of T cell changes during pregnancy in multiple sclerosis. TCRdb's copy holds only in-frame clones and misses some; the assay was immunoSEQ multiplex PCR. Altogether about 29,000 clones are present, about 89% being singletons, with the ten largest covering 6.5% to 7.5%. This sequence was found in a female donor with multiple sclerosis, enrolled in a pregnancy study. Material: CD8+ T cells from peripheral blood mononuclear cells, obtained after pregnancy.

The CDR3 is CASSEGPFTDTQYF. CDR3 bases: TGTGCCAGCAGTGAGGGCCCCTTCACAGATACGCAGTATTTT. The chain recombines TRBV6-4 with TRBJ2-3; D is unresolved. The CDR3 covers 14 residues. Germline loops: CDR1 MRHNA, CDR2 SNTAGT. With 3 bases removed from V and 2 bases from J, the gap between germline ends came to 9 bases.